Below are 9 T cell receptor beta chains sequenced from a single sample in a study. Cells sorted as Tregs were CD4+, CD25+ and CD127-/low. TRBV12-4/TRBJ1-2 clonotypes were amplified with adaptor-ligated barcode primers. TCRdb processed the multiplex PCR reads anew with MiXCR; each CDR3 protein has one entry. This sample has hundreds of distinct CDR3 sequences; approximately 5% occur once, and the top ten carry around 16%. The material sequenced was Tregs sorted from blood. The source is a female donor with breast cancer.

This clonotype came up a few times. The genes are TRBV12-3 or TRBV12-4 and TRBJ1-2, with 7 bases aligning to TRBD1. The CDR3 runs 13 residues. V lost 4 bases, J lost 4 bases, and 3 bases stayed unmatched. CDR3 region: CASSWTGRYGYTF. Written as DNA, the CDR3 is TGTGCCAGCAGTTGGACAGGACGCTATGGCTACACCTTC.

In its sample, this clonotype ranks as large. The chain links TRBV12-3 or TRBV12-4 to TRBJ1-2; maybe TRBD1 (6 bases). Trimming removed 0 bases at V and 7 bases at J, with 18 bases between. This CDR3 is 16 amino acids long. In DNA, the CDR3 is TGTGCCAGCAGTTTAGCGGGCCAAAAGCCAGGGGCTGGCTACACCTTC. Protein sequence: CASSLAGQKPGAGYTF.

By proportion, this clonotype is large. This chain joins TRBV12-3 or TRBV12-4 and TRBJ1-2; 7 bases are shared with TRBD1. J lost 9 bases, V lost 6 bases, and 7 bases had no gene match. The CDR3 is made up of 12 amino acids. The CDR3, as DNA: TGTGCCAGCAGCAGACAGGGCGTAAGCTACACCTTC. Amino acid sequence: CASSRQGVSYTF.

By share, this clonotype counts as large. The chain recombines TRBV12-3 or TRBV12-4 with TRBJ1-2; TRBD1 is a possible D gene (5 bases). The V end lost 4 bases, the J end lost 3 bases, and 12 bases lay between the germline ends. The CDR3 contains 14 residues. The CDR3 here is CASSSHDSYYGYTF. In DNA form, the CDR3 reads TGTGCCAGCAGTTCTCACGACAGCTACTATGGCTACACCTTC.

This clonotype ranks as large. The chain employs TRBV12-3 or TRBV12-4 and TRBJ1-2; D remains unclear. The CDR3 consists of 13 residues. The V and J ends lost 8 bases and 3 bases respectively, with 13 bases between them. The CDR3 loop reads CASSQFPYYGYTF. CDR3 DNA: TGTGCCAGCTCACAGTTCCCCTACTATGGCTACACCTTC.

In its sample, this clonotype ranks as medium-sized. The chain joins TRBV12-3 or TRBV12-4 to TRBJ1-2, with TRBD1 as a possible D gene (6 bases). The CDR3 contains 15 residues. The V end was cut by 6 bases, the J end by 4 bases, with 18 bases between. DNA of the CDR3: TGTGCCAGCAGCCTGACAGGAAGAGGGGCCTATGGCTACACCTTC. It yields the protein CASSLTGRGAYGYTF.

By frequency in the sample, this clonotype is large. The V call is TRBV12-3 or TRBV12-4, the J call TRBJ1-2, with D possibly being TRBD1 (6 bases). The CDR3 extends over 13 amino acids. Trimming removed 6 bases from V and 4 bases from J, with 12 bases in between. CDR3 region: CASSYRAGYGYTF. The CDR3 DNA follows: TGTGCCAGCAGCTACAGGGCAGGCTATGGCTACACCTTC.

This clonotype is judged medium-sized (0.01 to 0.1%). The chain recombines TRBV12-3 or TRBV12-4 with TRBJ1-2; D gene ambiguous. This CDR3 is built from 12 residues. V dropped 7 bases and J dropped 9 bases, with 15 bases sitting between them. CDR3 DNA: TGTGCCAGCACGAATCTCTTGGGGAGCTACACCTTC. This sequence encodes CASTNLLGSYTF.

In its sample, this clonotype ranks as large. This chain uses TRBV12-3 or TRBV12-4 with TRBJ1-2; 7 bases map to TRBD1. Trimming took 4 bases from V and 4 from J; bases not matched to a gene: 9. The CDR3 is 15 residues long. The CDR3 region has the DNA TGTGCCAGCAGTTCAGCGACAGGGCTTAGCTATGGCTACACCTTC. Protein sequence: CASSSATGLSYGYTF.